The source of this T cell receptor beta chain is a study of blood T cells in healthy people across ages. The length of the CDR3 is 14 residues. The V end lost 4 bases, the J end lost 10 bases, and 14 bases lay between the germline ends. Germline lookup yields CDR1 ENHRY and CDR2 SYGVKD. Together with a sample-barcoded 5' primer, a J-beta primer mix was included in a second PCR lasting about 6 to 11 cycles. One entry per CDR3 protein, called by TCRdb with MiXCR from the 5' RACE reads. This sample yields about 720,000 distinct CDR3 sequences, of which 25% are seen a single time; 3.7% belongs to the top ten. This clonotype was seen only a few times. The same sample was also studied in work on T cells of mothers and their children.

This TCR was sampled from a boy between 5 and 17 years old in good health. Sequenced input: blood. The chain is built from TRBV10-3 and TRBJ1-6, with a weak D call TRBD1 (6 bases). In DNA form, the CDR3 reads TGTGCCATCAGTGGGGACACGCTGAGCTCACCCCTCCACTTT. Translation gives CAISGDTLSSPLHF.